One and the same sample provided the 22 T cell receptor beta chains below, sequenced in a study of T-cell memory formation after mild COVID-19. TCRdb used MiXCR to reprocess the 5' RACE reads, holding one entry per CDR3 protein. The sample lists about 90,000 distinct CDR3 sequences; more than 12% were seen once. Material for sequencing was PBMCs or a T cell subset sorted from them (not recorded which). The source of these receptors is a young man who had mild COVID-19 (a few samples of this study predate the infection). Cell type and time point are not known.

The CDR3 protein is CASSSGELFF. The CDR3 DNA follows: TGTGCCAGCAGTTCCGGGGAGCTGTTTTTT. The rearrangement links TRBV6-2 or TRBV6-3 to TRBJ2-2; D uncertain. The germline V and J ends were trimmed by 4 bases and 6 bases, with 0 bases remaining between them. Germline assignment: CDR1 MNHEY and CDR2 SVGEGT. The CDR3 is 10 residues long.

This clonotype has more than one count but fewer than ten. The J gene is TRBJ2-2, the V gene TRBV7-2, with 8 bases that match TRBD2. J gave up 0 bases and V 6 bases, and 3 bases lay outside the gene matches. The CDR3 sequence is 15 residues long. In germline, CDR1 is SGHTA, CDR2 FQGNSA. The CDR3 sequence: CASRPGGANTGELFF. The CDR3 DNA reads TGTGCCAGCAGACCGGGAGGGGCGAACACCGGGGAGCTGTTTTTT.

This clonotype was detected only a few times. The genes are TRBV13 and TRBJ2-1; D is unclear. V shed 5 bases and J shed 8 bases, with 10 bases lying between them. Germline assignment: CDR1 PRHDT and CDR2 FYEKMQ (reference sequence). The CDR3 spans 12 residues. CDR3 nucleotides: TGTGCCAGCAGCCCCGACCCCTATGAGCAGTTCTTC. It yields the protein CASSPDPYEQFF.

The chain combines TRBV20-1 with TRBJ1-5; D gene uncertain. The CDR3 is 17 residues long. Germline CDR1 is DFQATT and CDR2 is SNEGSKA (reference sequence). The germline V and J ends were trimmed by 6 bases and 0 bases, with 21 bases remaining between them. The CDR3 DNA sequence: TGCAGTGCAGATGGAACGGGTCCGGATGATAGCAATCAGCCCCAGCATTTT. Translating gives CSADGTGPDDSNQPQHF.

This clonotype was counted a few times. The gene calls are TRBV12-3 or TRBV12-4 and TRBJ1-5, with D perhaps matching TRBD1 (6 bases). Trimming left V 4 bases short and J 1 base short, with 8 bases between. The CDR3 has 14 amino acids. The CDR3 region has the DNA TGTGCCAGCAGTTCCAGGGGCAGCAATCAGCCCCAGCATTTT. This gives the protein CASSSRGSNQPQHF.

This clonotype has just a few counts. This CDR3 is CASSADTTDTQYF. CDR3 coding DNA: TGTGCCAGCAGCGCCGACACGACAGATACGCAGTATTTT. The chain employs TRBV5-6 and TRBJ2-3; no firm D call. Trimming cost V 4 bases and J 3 bases, with 9 bases left between them. The germline V gene encodes CDR1 SGHDT and CDR2 YYEEEE. This CDR3 is 13 amino acids long.

The V call is TRBV7-2, the J call TRBJ2-3, with 7 bases identical to TRBD2. In germline, CDR1 is SGHTA, CDR2 FQGNSA. CDR3 length: 16 amino acids. Trimming at V came to 2 bases and at J to 1 base, leaving 6 bases not matched to a gene. The CDR3 spells CASSLPGLGGTDTQYF. For the CDR3, the DNA is TGTGCCAGCAGCTTACCCGGACTAGGGGGCACAGATACGCAGTATTTT.

This clonotype was detected only a few times. V usage is TRBV20-1 and J usage is TRBJ2-3; D possibly corresponds to TRBD2 (6 bases). V was shortened by 2 bases and J by 4 bases, with 19 bases between the two germline ends. Germline V gene data show CDR1 as DFQATT and CDR2 as SNEGSKA (reference sequence). The length of the CDR3 is 16 residues. In nucleotides, the CDR3 is TGCAGTGCTAGACGCCGGGGGTATCTACGTTCAGATACGCAGTATTTT. As protein: CSARRRGYLRSDTQYF.

This chain uses TRBV5-6 with TRBJ1-3; D is uncertain. The CDR3 consists of 14 residues. Trimming left V 4 bases short and J 8 bases short, with 16 bases between. CDR1 is SGHDT, CDR2 YYEEEE, per germline. The CDR3 spells CASSRLVGTYTIYF. CDR3 nucleotide sequence: TGTGCCAGCAGCCGGCTGGTCGGAACATACACCATATATTTT.

This clonotype showed up just a few times. The chain employs TRBV6-1 and TRBJ2-2, with D perhaps assigned TRBD1 or TRBD2 (5 bases each). Germline V CDR1 and CDR2: MNHNS, SASEGT. The CDR3 loop spans 14 amino acids. Trimming stripped 3 bases from V and 4 bases from J, with 9 bases between. DNA of the CDR3: TGTGCCAGCAGTGAGGCAGGGAGCACCGGGGAGCTGTTTTTT. Translating gives CASSEAGSTGELFF.

This clonotype was recorded once. The chain links TRBV9 to TRBJ1-2; TRBD1 matches 9 bases. The CDR3 totals 17 residues. CDR1 is SGDLS, CDR2 YYNGEE, per germline. J was trimmed by 4 bases and V by 3 bases; bases with no gene match: 13. CDR3 protein: CASSARDRDSRGYGYTF. The CDR3 DNA reads as TGTGCCAGCAGCGCAAGGGACAGGGATTCTCGTGGCTATGGCTACACCTTC. Variable domain in full (rest from reference TRBV9 and TRBJ1-2): DSGVTQTPKHLITATGQRVTLRCSPRSGDLSVYWYQQSLDQGLQFLIQYYNGEERAKGNILERFSAQQFPDLHSELNLSSLELGDSALYFCASSARDRDSRGYGYTFGSGTRLTVV.

The rearrangement uses TRBV20-1 and TRBJ2-5, with TRBD1 matching 9 bases. Germline V gene lookup returns CDR1 DFQATT and CDR2 SNEGSKA (reference sequence). The CDR3 extends over 14 amino acids. The V segment lost 4 bases and the J segment 2 bases; nucleotides outside the gene matches: 5. The CDR3 region is CSATRGTGQETQYF. Written as DNA, the CDR3 is TGCAGTGCTACCCGAGGGACAGGGCAAGAGACCCAGTACTTC.

This clonotype was seen a handful of times. The V gene is TRBV4-3, the J gene TRBJ2-7; unclear D gene. Germline CDR1 LGHNA, CDR2 YSLEER. Trimming stripped 0 bases from V and 2 bases from J, with 11 bases between. The CDR3 runs 15 residues. The CDR3 DNA follows: TGCGCCAGCAGCCAAGATAGGGCGGACCCCTACGAGCAGTACTTC. It translates to CASSQDRADPYEQYF.

The J gene is TRBJ1-1, the V gene TRBV19; D uncertain. CDR1 and CDR2 (germline): LNHDA, SQIVND (reference sequence). V lost 3 bases, J lost 8 bases, and 13 bases lay in between. The CDR3 has 13 residues. The CDR3 DNA follows: TGTGCCAGTAGTATTCGGAGGGAACACGAAGCTTTCTTT. Residues: CASSIRREHEAFF.

The rearrangement links TRBV7-2 to TRBJ1-4; D possibly corresponds to TRBD1 (5 bases). Germline CDR1 SGHTA, CDR2 FQGNSA. V was pared by 4 bases and J by 12 bases, with 18 bases between. The CDR3 consists of 14 residues. The CDR3 DNA sequence: TGTGCCAGCAGCTATAACGGGGAGGTACAGGAACTGTTTTTT. Translating it yields CASSYNGEVQELFF.

The rearrangement links TRBV14 to TRBJ1-1, with D possibly TRBD1 on 5 matching bases. Germline V gene lookup returns CDR1 SGHDN and CDR2 FVKESK. The CDR3 totals 17 residues. V was trimmed by 0 bases and J by 1 base, leaving 15 bases between them. The CDR3 region is CASSQETLGRKNTEAFF. CDR3 nucleotide sequence: TGTGCCAGCAGCCAAGAGACCCTGGGACGGAAGAACACTGAAGCTTTCTTT.

The chain couples TRBV9 to TRBJ1-3; D not resolved. Germline V gene lookup returns CDR1 SGDLS and CDR2 YYNGEE. V was clipped by 0 bases and J by 4 bases, with 8 bases between them. This CDR3 has 14 amino acids. CDR3 sequence reads: CASSVAGLGNTIYF. DNA of the CDR3: TGTGCCAGCAGCGTAGCGGGGTTAGGAAACACCATATATTTT.

This clonotype was seen a handful of times. The chain employs TRBV29-1 and TRBJ2-1; D assignment may be TRBD1 or TRBD2 (6 bases each). The CDR3 contains 12 residues. The V gene's germline CDR1 is SQVTM and CDR2 ANQGSEA. Trimming pared 6 bases from V and 5 bases from J, leaving 11 bases between. CDR3 residues: CSVPRGDNEQFF. In DNA, the CDR3 is TGCAGCGTCCCAAGGGGGGACAATGAGCAGTTCTTC.

The V call is TRBV3-1, the J call TRBJ2-7; D remains unclear. The CDR3 extends over 13 amino acids. Trimming removed 5 bases at V and 3 bases at J, with 11 bases between. The germline V gene has CDR1 LGHDT and CDR2 YNNKEL (reference sequence). The CDR3 sequence: CASSGPPLYEQYF. Here the CDR3 DNA reads TGTGCCAGCAGCGGGCCGCCGCTCTACGAGCAGTACTTC.

This clonotype was observed a few times. This rearrangement joins TRBV28 to TRBJ2-3; D possibly corresponds to TRBD2 (6 bases). The germline gives CDR1 MDHEN, CDR2 SYDVKM. CDR3 length: 16 amino acids. Deletions cut 6 bases from V and 4 bases from J, with 20 bases between. The CDR3 loop is CASRIRGTKRADTQYF. The CDR3 DNA is TGTGCCAGCAGAATCCGCGGGACCAAGCGGGCAGATACGCAGTATTTT.

This clonotype was observed once. V gene TRBV7-6 combines with J gene TRBJ1-3; the D is unclear. The germline V gene encodes CDR1 SGHVS and CDR2 FNYEAQ. The CDR3 has 15 amino acids. V lost 10 bases and J lost 1, with 17 bases in between. Written as DNA, the CDR3 is TGTGCCACCTCCCCCAATGATGGTTCTGGAAACACCATATATTTT. Amino acid sequence: CATSPNDGSGNTIYF.

The chain combines TRBV30 with TRBJ1-2; no firm D call. The CDR3 spans 14 residues. V gave up 2 bases and J gave up 13 bases, with 23 bases separating them. Per the germline V gene, CDR1 is GTSNPN and CDR2 is SVGIG (reference sequence). The CDR3 nucleotides read TGTGCCTGGAGTTTTACCCGATCCGGTGGCCTCACCACCTTC. Translated, it gives CAWSFTRSGGLTTF.